This TCR beta chain was profiled in a study of blood T cell repertoires in COVID-19. Across the whole study: Samples came from the United States, Italy and Spain, spanning acute and convalescent COVID-19. The cDNA or gDNA used as material had been derived from T cells, B-cell-depleted T cells, or PBMCs.

CDR1 and CDR2 from the germline V gene are LGHDT and YNNKEL (reference sequence). V trimming: 4 bases; J trimming: 6 bases; junction bases outside the gene matches: 8. This CDR3 region has 16 residues. Enrolment of Seattle patients took place during active infection, and they were followed longitudinally. Per the study methods: Estimated nucleated cell counts came from reference gene primer amplification. Data came from immunoSEQ multiplex PCR; TCRdb stores just in-frame clones and leaves some out. V and J calls and clone size come straight from that table; D and trimming were deduced from the DNA. The sample has around 300,000 clones; roughly 90% are singletons.

Sequenced sample: peripheral blood. This TCR was recovered from a woman under 40 with COVID-19, enrolled during active disease. The chain uses TRBV3-1 (or the pseudogene TRBV3-2) and TRBJ2-1, with 11 bases that match TRBD2. CDR3 bases: TGTGCCAGCAGCCCCTTGACTAGCGGGAATTCCAATGAGCAGTTCTTC. Translation: CASSPLTSGNSNEQFF.